This T cell receptor (beta chain) emerged from a study of shared clonotypes between healthy human individuals. The study, taken as a whole, reports: In contrast to clonotypes shared by all four donors, non-shared clonotypes had lower generation probabilities.

To note about this clone: Antigen: not known.

Profiling relied on immunoSEQ multiplex PCR, and the TCRdb table lists in-frame clones only, not all of them. The sample records approximately 980,000 clones, about three quarters being singletons. CDR3 length equals 14 residues. Per germline, CDR1 SGDLS and CDR2 YYNGEE. V dropped 3 bases and J dropped 8 bases, with 15 bases sitting between them. This clonotype originated in a man younger than 30 in good health. Sequenced: memory CD4+ T cells sorted from blood. The subset: CD45RA-negative fraction. The chain uses TRBV9 and TRBJ2-4, with D maybe TRBD2 (5 bases). The CDR3: CASSGQSPRDIQYF. The CDR3 DNA reads as TGTGCCAGCAGCGGGCAGTCCCCGAGGGACATTCAGTACTTC.